The rows below give T cell receptor beta chains drawn from one sample of a study of neoadjuvant anti-PD-1 for oral cavity cancer. Assay: immunoSEQ multiplex PCR; the TCRdb copy retains only in-frame clones and omits some. The data show about 7,800 clones, around 74% seen once. This material consisted of PBMCs, taken after nivolumab (anti-PD-1) treatment. The receptors originated from a person aged 40 to 85 with oral cavity squamous cell carcinoma. Each CDR3 is given with its conserved first and last residue. A D gene is named only where the DNA matches it firmly. Clone size is stated in some rows and not others, as once, few, many or a class when expanded.

j_gene	abundance	d_gene	v_gene	CDR3aa	CDR3nt
TRBJ1-6	few	-	TRBV6-4	CASSETDDNSPLHF	TGTGCCAGCAGTGAAACAGATGATAATTCACCCCTCCACTTT
TRBJ1-2	-	TRBD1	TRBV5-8	CASSLTGVNGYTF	TGTGCCAGCAGCTTGACAGGGGTCAACGGCTACACCTTC
TRBJ2-7	-	-	TRBV21-1	CASSKMIRGSSYEQYF	TGTGCCAGCAGCAAAATGATACGGGGAAGCTCCTACGAGCAGTACTTC
TRBJ1-1	-	-	TRBV7-9	CASSLQYSVEAFF	TGTGCCAGCAGCTTGCAATACTCCGTTGAAGCTTTCTTT
TRBJ1-5	few	-	TRBV2	CASSAGTGNQPQHF	TGTGCCAGCAGTGCGGGGACTGGGAATCAGCCCCAGCATTTT
TRBJ2-3	few	TRBD1	TRBV15	CATSSPPGQGTDTQYF	TGTGCCACCAGCTCCCCCCCGGGACAGGGCACAGATACGCAGTATTTT
TRBJ1-4	-	-	TRBV18	CASSPGSSNEKLFF	TGTGCCAGCTCACCCGGCTCCAGTAATGAAAAACTGTTTTTT
TRBJ2-4	-	-	TRBV6-1	CASSGGEWAKNIQYF	TGTGCCAGCAGTGGGGGAGAGTGGGCCAAAAACATTCAGTACTTC
TRBJ2-3	once	TRBD2	TRBV5-4	CASSQSSGAGDTQYF	TGTGCCAGCTCCCAGAGTAGCGGGGCCGGGGATACGCAGTATTTT
TRBJ2-2	-	TRBD2	TRBV9	CASSTRTSETFTSNPGELFF	TGTGCCAGCAGCACCCGGACTAGCGAGACCTTTACTTCTAACCCCGGGGAGCTGTTTTTT
TRBJ2-1	-	-	TRBV5-1	CASSQTWNEQFF	TGCGCCAGCAGCCAGACCTGGAATGAGCAGTTCTTC
TRBJ2-2	-	-	TRBV7-9	CASSLGDTGELFF	TGTGCCAGCAGCTTAGGGGACACCGGGGAGCTGTTTTTT
TRBJ1-4	once	-	TRBV6-1	CASSGTRSLEKLFF	TGTGCCAGCAGTGGGACGCGATCTCTTGAAAAACTGTTTTTT
TRBJ1-1	-	-	TRBV18	CASSPPVRGNTEAFF	TGTGCCAGCTCACCACCGGTCCGTGGGAACACTGAAGCTTTCTTT
TRBJ2-7	few	-	TRBV18	CASSPSRQPRHEQYF	TGTGCCAGCTCACCATCTAGGCAGCCTCGCCACGAGCAGTACTTC
TRBJ2-7	once	-	TRBV4-1	CASSQEQLYEQYF	TGCGCCAGCAGCCAGGAACAGCTGTACGAGCAGTACTTC
TRBJ2-6	-	-	TRBV29-1	CSAAPGSSGANVLTF	TGCAGCGCTGCCCCAGGGAGTTCTGGGGCCAACGTCCTGACTTTC